These T cell receptor beta chains were read from a single sample in a study of T cell repertoires in cytomegalovirus infection. TCRdb used MiXCR to reprocess the reads, holding one entry per CDR3 protein. The table has hundreds of thousands of distinct CDR3 sequences, 9.6% seen once. Sequencing was done on a sample of PBMCs. The receptors here all came from a human donor in good health (CMV status not recorded). Some clones in this sample may be carry-over from other donors' samples. Each CDR3 is given with its conserved first and last residue. A D gene is named only where the DNA matches it firmly. Some rows have no size entry. The others give once, few or many, or a class for an expanded clone.

J | D | V | size | DNA | CDR3
TRBJ1-2 | . | TRBV5-6 | many | TGTGCCAGCAGCTCAAACCAGGGATATCGAGGCTACACCTTC | CASSSNQGYRGYTF
TRBJ1-6 | . | TRBV7-9 | many | TGTGCCAGCACCTACTCGGGGGGGTTTAATTCACCCCTCCACTTT | CASTYSGGFNSPLHF
TRBJ1-1 | . | TRBV6-5 | . | TGTGCCACGGGACAGAACACTGAAGCTTTCTTT | CATGQNTEAFF
TRBJ2-3 | . | TRBV14 | few | TGTGCCAGCAGCCCGCAGGGTTGGGGCACAGATACGCAGTATTTT | CASSPQGWGTDTQYF
TRBJ2-1 | TRBD1 | TRBV5-5 | many | TGTGCCAGCAGCTCACCCAGGGACAGGGGGAATTATGAGCAGTTCTTC | CASSSPRDRGNYEQFF
TRBJ2-6 | . | TRBV6-2/TRBV6-3 | many | TGTGCCAGCAGTGAGGGTTACGGGGCCAACGTCCTGACTTTC | CASSEGYGANVLTF
TRBJ1-5 | . | TRBV12-3/TRBV12-4 | many | TGTGCCAGCAGCCTACAGGGATACAATCAGCCCCAGCATTTT | CASSLQGYNQPQHF
TRBJ2-6 | . | TRBV20-1 | few | TGCAGTGCTGAAACAGGGTCCGGGGCCAACGTCCTGACTTTC | CSAETGSGANVLTF
TRBJ2-7 | TRBD1 | TRBV7-6 | many | TGTGCCAGCAGCTTAGCGGGACAGGGCGGCGAGCAGTACTTC | CASSLAGQGGEQYF
TRBJ1-1 | . | TRBV7-3 | . | TGTGCCAGCAGCCCAAATCCCCCTCAGGGGAGCACTGAAGCTTTCTTT | CASSPNPPQGSTEAFF
TRBJ1-2 | . | TRBV7-9 | many | TGTGCCAGCAGCGCCGAGAACTATGGCTACACCTTC | CASSAENYGYTF
TRBJ2-1 | . | TRBV11-3 | few | TGTGCCAGCAGCTCCGGACGGGGGAGCTACAATGAGCAGTTCTTC | CASSSGRGSYNEQFF
TRBJ2-3 | . | TRBV11-2 | many | TGTGCCAGCAGCCCCTCGAAGGGGGTAGATACGCAGTATTTT | CASSPSKGVDTQYF
TRBJ1-1 | . | TRBV12-3/TRBV12-4 | many | TGTGCCAGCAGTTTTGCAGGGATGAACACTGAAGCTTTCTTT | CASSFAGMNTEAFF
TRBJ2-1 | TRBD2 | TRBV7-8 | many | TGTGCCAGCAGCCTGACTAGCGGGGGGGCCTATGAGCAGTTCTTC | CASSLTSGGAYEQFF
TRBJ1-5 | TRBD1 | TRBV6-5 | many | TGTGCCAGCAGGGCCGGGACAGTGGATAGCAATCAGCCCCAGCATTTT | CASRAGTVDSNQPQHF
TRBJ2-3 | . | TRBV11-3 | few | TGTGCCAGCAGCCGAGCCCAGGGGAGAAGCACAGATACGCAGTATTTT | CASSRAQGRSTDTQYF
TRBJ2-2 | TRBD2 | TRBV2 | many | TGTGCCAGCAGCGCGATCGGGACTAGCGGGGAGTCCGGGGAGCTGTTTTTT | CASSAIGTSGESGELFF
TRBJ1-3 | . | TRBV7-6 | many | TGTGCCAGCAGCAAAAGCCAAAGCTCTGGAAACACCATATATTTT | CASSKSQSSGNTIYF
TRBJ2-3 | TRBD1 | TRBV29-1 | . | TGCAGCGTGGACAGGGTTGCAGATACGCAGTATTTT | CSVDRVADTQYF
TRBJ1-1 | . | TRBV6-2/TRBV6-3 | many | TGTGCCAGCATCCCAGGTGGAACGGTACACACTGAAGCTTTCTTT | CASIPGGTVHTEAFF
TRBJ2-2 | TRBD2 | TRBV5-6 | many | TGTGCCAGCAGCCCCAGCGGGGGGACCGGGGAGCTGTTTTTT | CASSPSGGTGELFF
TRBJ1-2 | TRBD1 | TRBV6-1 | many | TGTGCCAGCAGTGAAGGGGACAGGGTTGGCTACACCTTC | CASSEGDRVGYTF
TRBJ2-7 | . | TRBV2 | few | TGTGCCAGCAGTCAGGCCGGCTCCTACGAGCAGTACTTC | CASSQAGSYEQYF
TRBJ2-1 | . | TRBV7-8 | many | TGTGCCAGCAGCTTAGCCTGGACATATGAAATCTACAATGAGCAGTTCTTC | CASSLAWTYEIYNEQFF
TRBJ2-3 | . | TRBV2 | many | TGTGCCAGCAAGGAGGATGGGCTAGGGAAAGATACGCAGTATTTT | CASKEDGLGKDTQYF